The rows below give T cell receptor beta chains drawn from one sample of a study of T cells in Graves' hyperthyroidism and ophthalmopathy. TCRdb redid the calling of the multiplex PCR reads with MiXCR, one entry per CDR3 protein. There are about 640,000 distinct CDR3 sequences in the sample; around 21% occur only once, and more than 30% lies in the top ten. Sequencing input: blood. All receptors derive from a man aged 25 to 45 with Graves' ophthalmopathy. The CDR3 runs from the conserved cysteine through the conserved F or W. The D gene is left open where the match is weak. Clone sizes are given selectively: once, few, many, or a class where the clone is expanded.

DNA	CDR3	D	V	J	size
TGTGCCATCGGCCGGGACATGGGACTAGCGGGATCCTACGAGCAGTACTTC	CAIGRDMGLAGSYEQYF	TRBD2	TRBV10-3	TRBJ2-7	few
TGTGCCAGCAGACGGGCCCAGACCGGTTACGAGCAGTACTTC	CASRRAQTGYEQYF	-	TRBV28	TRBJ2-7	few
TGCGCCAGCAGCCAAGGGGGTCCTGAAGCTTTCTTT	CASSQGGPEAFF	-	TRBV5-1	TRBJ1-1	many
TGCGCCAGCAGCTCAACAGGGAAGGAAAATAGCACTGAAGCTTTCTTT	CASSSTGKENSTEAFF	-	TRBV5-1	TRBJ1-1	many
TGTGCCAGCAGCCGGAGCAGGGGCTCGGGCACAGATACGCAGTATTTT	CASSRSRGSGTDTQYF	-	TRBV11-2	TRBJ2-3	-
TGTGCCAGCAGTTCGGTTGGGATGGGGGGCGCAGGCGAGCAGTACTTC	CASSSVGMGGAGEQYF	-	TRBV28	TRBJ2-7	many
TGTGCCAGTAACCCGGACAGGCACGGACCCTATCAGCCCCAGCATTTT	CASNPDRHGPYQPQHF	TRBD1	TRBV19	TRBJ1-5	few
TGTGCCTGGAATACTCGGGTGGCCGGGGAGCTGTTTTTT	CAWNTRVAGELFF	-	TRBV30	TRBJ2-2	many
TGTGCCAGCAGTCCTATAGGGGGGGGAACGACAGATACGCAGTATTTT	CASSPIGGGTTDTQYF	-	TRBV27	TRBJ2-3	-
TGTGCCAGCTCACCACAACAGGGCCCCTTCAATGAGCAGTTCTTC	CASSPQQGPFNEQFF	-	TRBV18	TRBJ2-1	few
TGTGCCAGCAGCTTTACCGGGACAGGGTCTTCACCCCTCCACTTT	CASSFTGTGSSPLHF	TRBD1	TRBV7-9	TRBJ1-6	few
TGTGCCAGCACCTACTTCAGCGGGACAGATACGCAGTATTTT	CASTYFSGTDTQYF	-	TRBV28	TRBJ2-3	many
TGTGCCAGCAGCTCTCAGGACTTCAATGAGCAGTTCTTC	CASSSQDFNEQFF	-	TRBV7-9	TRBJ2-1	-
TGTGCCAGCATCGCCCTCAGGAACCTGGGCGAGCAGTACTTC	CASIALRNLGEQYF	-	TRBV28	TRBJ2-7	-
TGTGCCAGCAGACTCACCTCCGGGACAGGCGTGTACGAGCAGTACTTC	CASRLTSGTGVYEQYF	TRBD1	TRBV28	TRBJ2-7	-
TGCGCCAGCAGCTTGGGAGATCTAGGAGTTGGGGAGCTGTTTTTT	CASSLGDLGVGELFF	-	TRBV5-1	TRBJ2-2	-
TGCAGTGCTACTGGGACTAGCGGGATTGGGGATGAGCAGTTCTTC	CSATGTSGIGDEQFF	TRBD2	TRBV20-1	TRBJ2-1	many
TGTGCCAGCAGACAACTAGCGGGAGGGCGCGGTGAGCAGTTCTTC	CASRQLAGGRGEQFF	TRBD2	TRBV28	TRBJ2-1	many
TGTGCCAGCACAGGACAGGGAAACACCGGGGAGCTGTTTTTT	CASTGQGNTGELFF	TRBD1	TRBV2	TRBJ2-2	many
TGTGCCAGCAGCCCTCCTAGCGGGAACACCGGGGAGCTGTTTTTT	CASSPPSGNTGELFF	TRBD2	TRBV4-2	TRBJ2-2	-
TGCGCCAGCAGCTTGTTGCCGGGAGGGCCCAATGAGCAGTTCTTC	CASSLLPGGPNEQFF	TRBD2	TRBV5-1	TRBJ2-1	-
TGTGCCAGCACCCGGGGTAGCAGCTCCTACGAGCAGTACTTC	CASTRGSSSYEQYF	-	TRBV6-2/TRBV6-3	TRBJ2-7	-
TGTGCCAGCTCAATTTCTAGCGGGAGTACAGATACGCAGTATTTT	CASSISSGSTDTQYF	TRBD2	TRBV18	TRBJ2-3	many
TGCAGTGCCCTCCAGGGGGCTGGTGAAGCTTTCTTT	CSALQGAGEAFF	TRBD1	TRBV20-1	TRBJ1-1	many
TGTGCCAGCATCAATTCCGGGACTAGCGGGGATATACGAGGGCAGTACTTC	CASINSGTSGDIRGQYF	TRBD2	TRBV7-9	TRBJ2-7	-
TGTGCCAGCAGTTTAGCTTCTAGGAACACCATATATTTT	CASSLASRNTIYF	-	TRBV28	TRBJ1-3	few
TGTGCCAGCAGTTTAGGCCCTAATAGCAATCAGCCCCAGCATTTT	CASSLGPNSNQPQHF	-	TRBV28	TRBJ1-5	many
TGTGCCAGTAGTCTCAAACGACAGGGAGGAAGGAATGAAAAACTGTTTTTT	CASSLKRQGGRNEKLFF	TRBD1	TRBV19	TRBJ1-4	-
TGTGCCAGCAGCCCCCAGGGCCTAGAGACAGATACGCAGTATTTT	CASSPQGLETDTQYF	-	TRBV3-1	TRBJ2-3	-
TGTGCCTGGGTCTCTACTAGCGCTTCGAACACCGGGGAGCTGTTTTTT	CAWVSTSASNTGELFF	TRBD2	TRBV30	TRBJ2-2	many
TGCAGTGCTAGTGTAGGTAGCGGGAGGGGGCCCTACAATGAGCAGTTCTTC	CSASVGSGRGPYNEQFF	TRBD2	TRBV20-1	TRBJ2-1	few
TGTGCCACCAGCAGAGGTCAGGGGGCAACCTACGAGCAGTACTTC	CATSRGQGATYEQYF	TRBD1	TRBV15	TRBJ2-7	few
TGCGCCAGCAGCCCGGAGGGGAACTCCTACAATGAGCAGTTCTTC	CASSPEGNSYNEQFF	-	TRBV5-1	TRBJ2-1	few
TGTGCCAGCAGCCCGGGGGGACTAGCGGACTTCAACACCGGGGAGCTGTTTTTT	CASSPGGLADFNTGELFF	TRBD2	TRBV6-1	TRBJ2-2	-
TGCAGCGTGGGATTTGGGGTCTCGAACACCGGGGAGCTGTTTTTT	CSVGFGVSNTGELFF	-	TRBV29-1	TRBJ2-2	few
TGCAGTGCTGGAGGGACAGGGGGCGAAGATACGCAGTATTTT	CSAGGTGGEDTQYF	TRBD1	TRBV20-1	TRBJ2-3	many
TGTGCCAGCAGTCCGCGTTTGGGGGCGAACACCGGGGAGCTGTTTTTT	CASSPRLGANTGELFF	-	TRBV28	TRBJ2-2	few
TGTGCCTGGAGGGACCGGTCGGGGGGGCGAGGCTACACCTTC	CAWRDRSGGRGYTF	-	TRBV30	TRBJ1-2	-